Included here is one TCR beta chain sequence, with context. Its matching antigen is unknown. TCRdb's copy holds only in-frame clones and misses some; the assay was immunoSEQ multiplex PCR. Of 25,000 to 35,000 clones in the sample, 75% to 90% are singletons; the top ten hold 0.95% to 1.5%. The source of the sample is a study of T cells in narcolepsy. For the study at large: Donors had narcolepsy type 1 or type 2, or were healthy controls. Findings and limits, study-wide: Reportedly, autoreactive clonotypes were serially detected in patients' blood but not controls'. Same-patient CSF and blood CD4+ T cell clonotypes included HCRT-specific and TRIB2-specific autoreactive ones.

The CDR3 sequence is 12 residues long. Per the germline V gene, CDR1 is SGHRS and CDR2 is YFSETQ. Deletions cut 0 bases from V and 3 bases from J, with 3 bases between. The sequencing sample was made of CD45RA- memory CD4+ T cells from PBMCs. The rearrangement uses TRBV5-1 and TRBJ2-5; no definite D call. The TCR comes from a human donor with narcolepsy. CDR3 region: CASSLGKETQYF. CDR3 sequence (DNA): TGCGCCAGCAGCTTGGGGAAAGAGACCCAGTACTTC.